These 12 T cell receptor beta chains were sequenced from one sample in a study of siplizumab effects on memory and regulatory T cells. Clones were read by immunoSEQ multiplex PCR, and TCRdb kept only the in-frame ones, dropping some. The sample contains roughly 100,000 clones, 90% to 95% of which appear only once. Sequenced material: CD4+ T cells sorted from blood. These receptors were taken from a human donor in good health.

The chain combines TRBV28 with TRBJ2-3, with D possibly matching TRBD2 (5 bases). The CDR3 extends over 12 amino acids. CDR1 MDHEN and CDR2 SYDVKM come from the germline V gene. V lost 2 bases, J lost 5 bases, and 5 bases lay in between. The CDR3 sequence is CASSLRGDTQYF. CDR3 DNA sequence: TGTGCCAGCAGTTTACGGGGAGATACGCAGTATTTT.

Points on this clone: A junction end diverges from the germline sequence, so it may reflect a read error. J is TRBJ2-1 and V is TRBV5-4, with D perhaps matching TRBD2 (6 bases). The CDR3 totals 14 residues. Germline CDR1 SGHNT, CDR2 YYREEE (reference sequence). For the CDR3, the DNA is TGTGCCAGCAGCCCTGCTTTTACTAGCCCAATCCCGGTCTTC. Residues: CASSPAFTSPIPVF.

The chain combines TRBV7-8 with TRBJ2-4; 9 bases align to TRBD1. The CDR3 extends over 14 amino acids. V lost 5 bases, J lost 6 bases, and 5 bases stayed unmatched. CDR1 is SGHVS, CDR2 FQNEAQ, per germline. The CDR3 DNA reads as TGTGCCAGCAGCGGCCGGGACAGGGTAAACATTCAGTACTTC. Translated: CASSGRDRVNIQYF. The whole variable domain, remainder taken from reference TRBV7-8 and TRBJ2-4, is GAGVSQSPRYKVAKRGQDVALRCDPISGHVSLFWYQQALGQGPEFLTYFQNEAQLDKSGLPSDRFFAERPEGSVSTLKIQRTQQEDSAVYLCASSGRDRVNIQYFGAGTRLSVL.

This chain connects TRBV2 to TRBJ1-1; TRBD1 matches 7 bases. Germline CDR1 is SNHLY and CDR2 is FYNNEI. This CDR3 comprises 15 residues. Germline trimming cut 6 bases from V and 0 bases from J; bases unmatched to any gene: 7. CDR3 in DNA: TGTGCCAGCAGGGTACAGGGGACTTTGAACACTGAAGCTTTCTTT. Encoded protein: CASRVQGTLNTEAFF.

The chain joins TRBV25-1 to TRBJ1-4; D uncertain. This CDR3 has 13 amino acids. Between the trimmed V and J ends, which lost 2 bases and 4 bases, there was a span of 5 bases. The germline V gene has CDR1 MGHDK and CDR2 SYGVNS. The CDR3 spells CASSERFNEKLFF. As DNA, the CDR3 is TGTGCCAGCAGTGAACGGTTTAATGAAAAACTGTTTTTT.

The V and J genes are TRBV4-1 and TRBJ2-1; TRBD2 agrees at 9 bases. Germline lookup yields CDR1 MGHRA and CDR2 YSYEKL. V dropped 1 base and J dropped 6; count of bases not matched to a gene: 4. This CDR3 has 15 residues. CDR3 in DNA: TGCGCCAGCAGCCAAGTGTGGACTAGCGTCAATGAGCAGTTCTTC. Translated: CASSQVWTSVNEQFF.

V and J are TRBV19 and TRBJ2-1, with TRBD1 matching 9 bases. The CDR3 runs to 17 residues. Unmatched junction bases numbered 13, after V lost 6 bases and J lost 4 bases. CDR1 is LNHDA, CDR2 SQIVND, per germline (reference sequence). CDR3 region: CASSPVDRGRTYNEQFF. In DNA form, the CDR3 reads TGTGCCAGTAGCCCAGTCGACAGGGGGAGGACTTACAATGAGCAGTTCTTC.

The chain recombines TRBV7-9 with TRBJ2-4, with 7 bases identical to TRBD2. The germline gives CDR1 SEHNR, CDR2 FQNEAQ (reference sequence). The CDR3 is made up of 19 amino acids. V gave up 5 bases and J gave up 2 bases; unmatched junction bases: 18. The CDR3 bases are TGTGCCAGCAGCCAACACCCTATTGGCGGGAGCATATCCAAAAACATTCAGTACTTC. This codes for CASSQHPIGGSISKNIQYF. Full variable domain (rest looked up from reference TRBV7-9 and TRBJ2-4): DTGVSQNPRHKITKRGQNVTFRCDPISEHNRLYWYRQTLGQGPEFLTYFQNEAQLEKSRLLSDRFSAERPKGSFSTLEIQRTEQGDSAMYLCASSQHPIGGSISKNIQYFGAGTRLSVL.

The chain joins TRBV19 to TRBJ2-1; D might be TRBD1 (6 bases). The CDR3 has 14 residues. Germline V gives CDR1 LNHDA, CDR2 SQIVND (reference sequence). V was cut by 5 bases and J by 6 bases, with 14 bases left in between. CDR3 residues: CASSRGNRANEQFF. The CDR3, as DNA: TGTGCCAGTAGTCGGGGAAACAGGGCCAATGAGCAGTTCTTC.

The chain is built from TRBV28 and TRBJ1-1; tentatively, D is TRBD1 (5 bases). The CDR3 spans 16 residues. Germline values: CDR1 MDHEN, CDR2 SYDVKM. Trimming took off 6 bases at V and 2 bases at J, with 19 bases between the two ends. DNA for the CDR3: TGTGCCAGCAGAGCTGACGGGGGGAGGGGTAACACTGAAGCTTTCTTT. Its protein is CASRADGGRGNTEAFF.

The V and J genes are TRBV11-2 and TRBJ1-6; tentatively, D is TRBD1 (5 bases). Trimming removed 4 bases at V and 8 bases at J, with 15 bases between. CDR3 size: 15 residues. Germline CDR1 is SGHAT and CDR2 is FQNNGV. The CDR3 is CASSSGQGFDSPLHF. DNA of the CDR3: TGTGCCAGCAGCTCGGGCCAGGGCTTTGATTCACCCCTCCACTTT.

The chain carries TRBV7-9 and TRBJ1-1; D unresolved. V was clipped by 5 bases and J by 6 bases, with 13 bases between them. The germline CDR1 and CDR2 sequences are SEHNR and FQNEAQ (reference sequence). The CDR3 covers 13 residues. CDR3 nucleotide sequence: TGTGCCAGCAGCCAGGTGCCGGCGGCTGAAGCTTTCTTT. Its translation is CASSQVPAAEAFF.